This TCR beta chain was documented in a study of cytomegalovirus exposure and HLA in healthy donors. Study-level points and caveats: Testing in vitro showed a few CMV-associated chains specific for CMV antigens.

CDR3 length equals 14 residues. Trimming cost V 0 bases and J 3 bases; bases outside gene matches: 2. Germline V gene lookup returns CDR1 KGHSH and CDR2 LQKENI. Data came from immunoSEQ multiplex PCR; TCRdb stores just in-frame clones and leaves some out. The table includes approximately 99,000 clones, around 95% detected once. Details on this clone: The antigen is undetermined.

What was sequenced was PBMCs. The chain recombines TRBV18 with TRBJ2-7; 7 bases are shared with TRBD1. The sequence was obtained from a woman under 30 in good health and CMV-seronegative. The CDR3: CASSPPDRVYEQYF. The CDR3 DNA is TGTGCCAGCTCACCACCCGACAGGGTCTACGAGCAGTACTTC.